These T cell receptor beta chains were read from a single sample in a study of regulatory T cells in long-lasting Graves disease. TCRdb ran MiXCR on the multiplex PCR reads and lists one entry per CDR3 protein. The data contain just over 600,000 distinct CDR3 sequences, around 17% of them singletons. This same sample was also taken into another study, of T cells in Graves' hyperthyroidism and ophthalmopathy.

The specimen was peripheral blood mononuclear cells (PBMCs), collected at new diagnosis, from a patient treated with antithyroid drugs. Every receptor here comes from a woman in her 30s with Graves disease. The CDR3 runs from the conserved cysteine through the conserved F or W. Fields, in order: CDR3 DNA, CDR3 protein, clone size, V gene, J gene, D gene. The D gene is left open where the match is weak. Only some rows state a clone size, as once, few, many or a class for expanded clones.

CDR3 DNA: TGTGCCAGCAGCGGAGGGACCCTAATGTACGAGCAGTACTTC; CDR3 protein: CASSGGTLMYEQYF; clone size: many; V gene: TRBV7-2; J gene: TRBJ2-7; D gene: .
CDR3 DNA: TGTGCCAGTAGTCCCGGGCGGGGGGCCTACATTGAGCAGTTCTTC; CDR3 protein: CASSPGRGAYIEQFF; clone size: few; V gene: TRBV19; J gene: TRBJ2-1; D gene: TRBD2
CDR3 DNA: TGTGCCAGCAGCTTACTTTTGGAGGCGGGGGAGACCCAGCACTTC; CDR3 protein: CASSLLLEAGETQHF; clone size: few; V gene: TRBV7-9; J gene: TRBJ2-5; D gene: TRBD2
CDR3 DNA: TGTGCCTGGAGTGTGCCAAGGGGAATTGAAAAACTGTTTTTT; CDR3 protein: CAWSVPRGIEKLFF; clone size: few; V gene: TRBV30; J gene: TRBJ1-4; D gene: .
CDR3 DNA: TGTGCCAGCTCACCTTTACTGCTCGGGGAGCTGTTTTTT; CDR3 protein: CASSPLLLGELFF; clone size: few; V gene: TRBV18; J gene: TRBJ2-2; D gene: .
CDR3 DNA: TGTGCCAGCAGCTTAGGTCTTAACGCGGGACAGGGGGAGCAGTTCTTC; CDR3 protein: CASSLGLNAGQGEQFF; clone size: many; V gene: TRBV7-2; J gene: TRBJ2-1; D gene: TRBD1
CDR3 DNA: TGCAGTGCTAGGGGACTGAAAGAGGGAGATACGCAGTATTTT; CDR3 protein: CSARGLKEGDTQYF; clone size: few; V gene: TRBV20-1; J gene: TRBJ2-3; D gene: .
CDR3 DNA: TGCAGTGCTAGAATCCCGGGGTACACCGGGGAGCTGTTTTTT; CDR3 protein: CSARIPGYTGELFF; clone size: .; V gene: TRBV20-1; J gene: TRBJ2-2; D gene: .
CDR3 DNA: TGTGCCAGCAGCTTGGGAGTAAAGAACACTGAAGCTTTCTTT; CDR3 protein: CASSLGVKNTEAFF; clone size: few; V gene: TRBV11-2; J gene: TRBJ1-1; D gene: .
CDR3 DNA: TGTGCCAGCAGCCAGGTACCCCGCGCCCAGCAGTACTTC; CDR3 protein: CASSQVPRAQQYF; clone size: .; V gene: TRBV3-1; J gene: TRBJ2-7; D gene: .
CDR3 DNA: TGCGCCAGCAGCCCGCGGACAGACGGAAACACCATATATTTT; CDR3 protein: CASSPRTDGNTIYF; clone size: .; V gene: TRBV4-1; J gene: TRBJ1-3; D gene: .
CDR3 DNA: TGTGCCAGCAGTTCAAGCCCCGCCGGGGCGGGTGGCTACACCTTC; CDR3 protein: CASSSSPAGAGGYTF; clone size: .; V gene: TRBV28; J gene: TRBJ1-2; D gene: .
CDR3 DNA: TGTGCCAGCAGTCGGGACATTGTCTCTACAGATACGCAGTATTTT; CDR3 protein: CASSRDIVSTDTQYF; clone size: few; V gene: TRBV6-1; J gene: TRBJ2-3; D gene: .
CDR3 DNA: TGTGCCAGCAGGGTGGGTGATTGGGTTGGGGATCAGCCCCAGCATTTT; CDR3 protein: CASRVGDWVGDQPQHF; clone size: .; V gene: TRBV6-2/TRBV6-3; J gene: TRBJ1-5; D gene: .
CDR3 DNA: TGTGCCAGCAGTGAAGACGCGGGACCGAGCCATGGCTACACCTTC; CDR3 protein: CASSEDAGPSHGYTF; clone size: many; V gene: TRBV2; J gene: TRBJ1-2; D gene: .
CDR3 DNA: TGTGCCACCACCATCCTAGCGGGAACTTACGAGCAGTACTTC; CDR3 protein: CATTILAGTYEQYF; clone size: .; V gene: TRBV24-1; J gene: TRBJ2-7; D gene: TRBD2
CDR3 DNA: TGTGCCAGCAGAAAAGACGGGGTTATGAACACTGAAGCTTTCTTT; CDR3 protein: CASRKDGVMNTEAFF; clone size: .; V gene: TRBV2; J gene: TRBJ1-1; D gene: .
CDR3 DNA: TGCGCCAGCAGGGCGGCTAGCGGGAGGGCTTACAATGAGCAGTTCTTC; CDR3 protein: CASRAASGRAYNEQFF; clone size: .; V gene: TRBV10-2; J gene: TRBJ2-1; D gene: TRBD2
CDR3 DNA: TGTGCCAGCAGCCCCGGACAGGGGGCCGGGGAGCTGTTTTTT; CDR3 protein: CASSPGQGAGELFF; clone size: many; V gene: TRBV5-1; J gene: TRBJ2-2; D gene: TRBD1
CDR3 DNA: TGTGCCAGCGCCCCGCACCGCCTTTACAATGAGCAGTTCTTC; CDR3 protein: CASAPHRLYNEQFF; clone size: .; V gene: TRBV5-5; J gene: TRBJ2-1; D gene: .
CDR3 DNA: TGTGCCAGCAGCTTATCCTATGGGGGGTTCAATGAGCAGTTCTTC; CDR3 protein: CASSLSYGGFNEQFF; clone size: many; V gene: TRBV7-2; J gene: TRBJ2-1; D gene: .
CDR3 DNA: TGCGCCAGCAGCTTACTCGATGAGCAGTTCTTC; CDR3 protein: CASSLLDEQFF; clone size: many; V gene: TRBV5-1; J gene: TRBJ2-1; D gene: .
CDR3 DNA: TGTGCCAGCAGAACAGGGGAGGGGAGCACTGAAGCTTTCTTT; CDR3 protein: CASRTGEGSTEAFF; clone size: many; V gene: TRBV2; J gene: TRBJ1-1; D gene: TRBD1
CDR3 DNA: TGTGCCAGCAGTGTTGAAGCCAACTATGGCTACACCTTC; CDR3 protein: CASSVEANYGYTF; clone size: many; V gene: TRBV2; J gene: TRBJ1-2; D gene: .
CDR3 DNA: TGCAGTGCTAGAGAACTGGACAGGGATATTTCACCCCTCCACTTT; CDR3 protein: CSARELDRDISPLHF; clone size: .; V gene: TRBV20-1; J gene: TRBJ1-6; D gene: TRBD1
CDR3 DNA: TGTGCCAGCAGCCAAGATACTAGCAGACTAGCCAAAAACATTCAGTACTTC; CDR3 protein: CASSQDTSRLAKNIQYF; clone size: many; V gene: TRBV3-1; J gene: TRBJ2-4; D gene: .
CDR3 DNA: TGTGCCAGCAGTTTACAGATATATAGCAATCAGCCCCAGCATTTT; CDR3 protein: CASSLQIYSNQPQHF; clone size: many; V gene: TRBV12-3/TRBV12-4; J gene: TRBJ1-5; D gene: .
CDR3 DNA: TGTGCCAGCAGCTTCCCATGGGACAATGAGCAGTTCTTC; CDR3 protein: CASSFPWDNEQFF; clone size: many; V gene: TRBV7-2; J gene: TRBJ2-1; D gene: .
CDR3 DNA: TGCAGTGCGCCGGACTCAAGCTCCTATAATTCACCCCTCCACTTT; CDR3 protein: CSAPDSSSYNSPLHF; clone size: many; V gene: TRBV20-1; J gene: TRBJ1-6; D gene: .
CDR3 DNA: TGTGCCAGCAGCTTAGACGGGACAGGGATCCACGAGCAGTACTTC; CDR3 protein: CASSLDGTGIHEQYF; clone size: .; V gene: TRBV7-9; J gene: TRBJ2-7; D gene: TRBD1
CDR3 DNA: TGTGCCAGCAGGAGCCGAATGGACAGGGCCTACGAGCAGTACTTC; CDR3 protein: CASRSRMDRAYEQYF; clone size: many; V gene: TRBV2; J gene: TRBJ2-7; D gene: TRBD1
CDR3 DNA: TGTGCCAGCAGTTACCTTCTGAACAGGGGGCTCGGGCAGCCCCAGCATTTT; CDR3 protein: CASSYLLNRGLGQPQHF; clone size: many; V gene: TRBV6-2/TRBV6-3; J gene: TRBJ1-5; D gene: TRBD1
CDR3 DNA: TGTGCCAGCTCACCCCGGACAGGAGTTGGAGAGACCCAGTACTTC; CDR3 protein: CASSPRTGVGETQYF; clone size: few; V gene: TRBV18; J gene: TRBJ2-5; D gene: TRBD1
CDR3 DNA: TGTGCCTCCCAGGGGGGGACTTACACCGGGGAGCTGTTTTTT; CDR3 protein: CASQGGTYTGELFF; clone size: many; V gene: TRBV28; J gene: TRBJ2-2; D gene: .
CDR3 DNA: TGCGCCAGCAGGGGGGACAGGGTGCGCAATGAGCAGTTCTTC; CDR3 protein: CASRGDRVRNEQFF; clone size: many; V gene: TRBV5-1; J gene: TRBJ2-1; D gene: TRBD1
CDR3 DNA: TGCAGTGCCTTAAAGGGGCTAGCGGGAGGGCTTAGGGGCACAGATACGCAGTATTTT; CDR3 protein: CSALKGLAGGLRGTDTQYF; clone size: .; V gene: TRBV20-1; J gene: TRBJ2-3; D gene: TRBD2
CDR3 DNA: TGTGCCAGCAGCTTTTGGTCGGGCTCTGGGGCCAACGTCCTGACTTTC; CDR3 protein: CASSFWSGSGANVLTF; clone size: few; V gene: TRBV7-2; J gene: TRBJ2-6; D gene: .
CDR3 DNA: TGCAGCGTTGAGAGAAGCACAGATACGCAGTATTTT; CDR3 protein: CSVERSTDTQYF; clone size: many; V gene: TRBV29-1; J gene: TRBJ2-3; D gene: .
CDR3 DNA: TGTGCCAGCTCACCCGGGACAGCGAGATATGGCTACACCTTC; CDR3 protein: CASSPGTARYGYTF; clone size: few; V gene: TRBV18; J gene: TRBJ1-2; D gene: TRBD1
CDR3 DNA: TGTGCCTGGAGTAAACAGATCAATGAAAACCTGTTTTTT; CDR3 protein: CAWSKQINENLFF; clone size: .; V gene: TRBV30; J gene: TRBJ1-4; D gene: .
CDR3 DNA: TGTGCCAGCAGTTTCTTGGGTATTACCGACTATGGCTACACCTTC; CDR3 protein: CASSFLGITDYGYTF; clone size: many; V gene: TRBV28; J gene: TRBJ1-2; D gene: .
CDR3 DNA: TGTGCCAGCAGCCAACTCCCATGGGGAACCAATGAGCAGTTCTTC; CDR3 protein: CASSQLPWGTNEQFF; clone size: .; V gene: TRBV3-1; J gene: TRBJ2-1; D gene: .
CDR3 DNA: TGTGCCAGCAGTCCCTACCCTAAAGACCGGGGCTCCTACGAGCAGTACTTC; CDR3 protein: CASSPYPKDRGSYEQYF; clone size: many; V gene: TRBV27; J gene: TRBJ2-7; D gene: .
CDR3 DNA: TGTGCCGGGGCTAGCGGGAGTCTGAATGAGCAGTTCTTC; CDR3 protein: CAGASGSLNEQFF; clone size: .; V gene: TRBV7-2; J gene: TRBJ2-1; D gene: TRBD2
CDR3 DNA: TGTGCCAGCAGCGTATTCGACACCGGGGAGCTGTTTTTT; CDR3 protein: CASSVFDTGELFF; clone size: .; V gene: TRBV9; J gene: TRBJ2-2; D gene: .
CDR3 DNA: TGTGCCATCAGTGACCTAGACATCTATGGCTACACCTTC; CDR3 protein: CAISDLDIYGYTF; clone size: few; V gene: TRBV10-3; J gene: TRBJ1-2; D gene: .
CDR3 DNA: TGCGCCAGCAGCTTGGGTGGAGGGAGGACCCAAGAGACCCAGTACTTC; CDR3 protein: CASSLGGGRTQETQYF; clone size: .; V gene: TRBV5-1; J gene: TRBJ2-5; D gene: .
CDR3 DNA: TGTGCCAGCAGCTCTCGCACTAGCGGGTACCCCACAGATACGCAGTATTTT; CDR3 protein: CASSSRTSGYPTDTQYF; clone size: .; V gene: TRBV14; J gene: TRBJ2-3; D gene: TRBD2
CDR3 DNA: TGTGCCAGCGCCTCTTGGGGGGGTCTAAGCTCCTACAATGAGCAGTTCTTC; CDR3 protein: CASASWGGLSSYNEQFF; clone size: .; V gene: TRBV5-4; J gene: TRBJ2-1; D gene: TRBD2
CDR3 DNA: TGCAGTGCCCATATAGCGGATACGCAGTATTTT; CDR3 protein: CSAHIADTQYF; clone size: many; V gene: TRBV20-1; J gene: TRBJ2-3; D gene: .
CDR3 DNA: TGTGCCAGCAGCCCCCTGACAGGAGGGGTGGAAGCTTTCTTT; CDR3 protein: CASSPLTGGVEAFF; clone size: .; V gene: TRBV7-9; J gene: TRBJ1-1; D gene: .
CDR3 DNA: TGTGCCAGCAGTTTGTTCCAGGGGCCCCAAGAGACCCAGTACTTC; CDR3 protein: CASSLFQGPQETQYF; clone size: many; V gene: TRBV12-3/TRBV12-4; J gene: TRBJ2-5; D gene: .
CDR3 DNA: TGTGCCAGCAGTTTAAACCCCGTGGTAGATACGCAGTATTTT; CDR3 protein: CASSLNPVVDTQYF; clone size: many; V gene: TRBV27; J gene: TRBJ2-3; D gene: .